The subject of this entry is one T cell receptor beta chain. CDR1 is MNHEY, CDR2 SMNVEV, per germline (reference sequence). Trimming shortened V by 3 bases and J by 2 bases, and 11 bases separated the two germline ends. This CDR3 has 15 residues. The sample is drawn from a study of T cell responses to AZD1222 COVID-19 vaccine. Data came from immunoSEQ multiplex PCR; TCRdb stores just in-frame clones and leaves some out. This table holds some 150,000 clones, 90% found once. This rearrangement joins TRBV27 to TRBJ2-1; D may be TRBD2 (5 bases). This receptor was taken from an adult in good health. The material sequenced was peripheral blood, taken on day 0 of AZD1222 vaccination. In DNA form, the CDR3 reads TGTGCCAGCAGTTTCGGGGTGTCTCCCTACAATGAGCAGTTCTTC. Translation: CASSFGVSPYNEQFF.